The rows below give T cell receptor beta chains drawn from one sample of a study of T cells in Graves' hyperthyroidism and ophthalmopathy. MiXCR was run by TCRdb on the multiplex PCR reads, yielding one entry per CDR3 protein. This table has about 620,000 distinct CDR3 sequences, about a sixth appearing once. The sequenced sample consisted of blood. Receptor source: a woman aged 25 to 39 with Graves' hyperthyroidism. CDR3s include the opening cysteine and the closing phenylalanine or tryptophan. The D gene is left open where the match is weak. Only part of the rows carry a size: once, few, many, or a class if the clone is expanded.

few	TRBJ2-5	NA	TRBV7-2	TGTGCCAGCACCGAACAGAGATTCCAAGGGACCCAGTACTTC	CASTEQRFQGTQYF
NA	TRBJ2-7	NA	TRBV18	TGTGCCAGCTCACCGCGGTCGACAGCAACAGGCAAGGGTGAGCAGTACTTC	CASSPRSTATGKGEQYF
few	TRBJ1-1	NA	TRBV30	TGTGCCTGGAGTGGCGGTCGAAGGAACAATCGAGCTTTCTTT	CAWSGGRRNNRAFF
few	TRBJ2-5	NA	TRBV15	TGTGCCACCAGCAGAGAATGGGAAGAGACCCAGTACTTC	CATSREWEETQYF
NA	TRBJ2-3	NA	TRBV20-1	TGCAGTGCTATGAGCTCTAGGGGTAATACGCAGTATTTT	CSAMSSRGNTQYF
many	TRBJ2-2	TRBD2	TRBV11-2	TGTGCCAGCAGCTTAGCGTCGGTAGCGGGAATAGTCACCGGGGAGCTGTTTTTT	CASSLASVAGIVTGELFF
many	TRBJ1-5	NA	TRBV7-2	TGTGCCAGCAGCTTTAAAGGGGGTCAGCCCCAGCATTTT	CASSFKGGQPQHF
NA	TRBJ1-1	NA	TRBV11-3	TGTGCCAGCAGCTTAGGTTGGGGGGATCTGAACACTGAAGCTTTCTTT	CASSLGWGDLNTEAFF
many	TRBJ1-1	NA	TRBV3-1	TGTGCCAGCAGCCAAGAAGGCGGGGACCCAATCCCTGAAGCTTTCTTT	CASSQEGGDPIPEAFF
many	TRBJ2-3	NA	TRBV30	TGTGCCTGGAGTGTAGTAAGCACAGATACGCAGTATTTT	CAWSVVSTDTQYF
few	TRBJ2-2	TRBD2	TRBV6-5	TGTGCCAGCAGTTACCTCGGACTAGCGTCCGGGGAGCTGTTTTTT	CASSYLGLASGELFF
NA	TRBJ1-5	NA	TRBV10-3	TGTGCCATCAGTGGTACAGGTCAGCCCCAGCATTTT	CAISGTGQPQHF
many	TRBJ2-7	TRBD2	TRBV5-6	TGTGCCAGCAGCTTGGGAGCGGGAGGGCCCTACGAGCAGTACTTC	CASSLGAGGPYEQYF
NA	TRBJ2-5	NA	TRBV20-1	TGCAGTGCCGCCTACCTAAACAAAGAGACCCAGTACTTC	CSAAYLNKETQYF
many	TRBJ1-4	NA	TRBV2	TGTGCCAGCTCGGGTAGGGGAGGTGAAAAACTGTTTTTT	CASSGRGGEKLFF
NA	TRBJ1-5	TRBD1	TRBV20-1	TGCAGTGCTTTGGGGACAGGTCCGAATCAGCCCCAGCATTTT	CSALGTGPNQPQHF
many	TRBJ2-3	NA	TRBV29-1	TGCAGCGTCATAAGGACTGATTTGGATACGCAGTATTTT	CSVIRTDLDTQYF
many	TRBJ2-1	NA	TRBV20-1	TGCAGTGCTAGAGTCACAGGGCGATCCTACAATGAGCAGTTCTTC	CSARVTGRSYNEQFF
NA	TRBJ2-1	TRBD2	TRBV7-8	TGTGCCAGCAGTTTAGGAGCGGGAGCGATCGAAAACAATAAGCAGTTCTTC	CASSLGAGAIENNKQFF
NA	TRBJ1-6	NA	TRBV6-9	TGTGACAGCAGTTTCGTGGAAAATTCACCCCTCCACTTT	CDSSFVENSPLHF